Below are 6 T cell receptor beta chains sequenced from a single sample in a study of blood T cell repertoires in COVID-19. TCRdb's copy holds only in-frame clones and misses some; the assay was immunoSEQ multiplex PCR. The table has around 210,000 clones, roughly 75% seen once; the top ten hold 4.5% to 7%. The sequenced sample was peripheral blood. The receptors here all came from a woman aged 70-85 years with acute or convalescent COVID-19.

The V call is TRBV28, the J call TRBJ2-1, with D possibly matching TRBD2 (5 bases). Germline values: CDR1 MDHEN, CDR2 SYDVKM. V lost 6 bases and J lost 8, with 23 bases in between. The CDR3 sequence is 16 residues long. The CDR3 sequence: CASSRPHGTSVHEQFF. The CDR3 DNA reads TGTGCCAGCAGCCGCCCCCACGGAACTAGTGTCCATGAGCAGTTCTTC.

V and J are TRBV6-1 and TRBJ1-5; D might be TRBD1 (5 bases). The ends were cut back, 1 base at V and 4 bases at J, with 8 bases in the middle. The CDR3 totals 14 residues. CDR1 and CDR2 (germline): MNHNS, SASEGT. CDR3 in amino acids: CASSEVRENQPQHF. As DNA, the CDR3 is TGTGCCAGCAGTGAAGTCAGGGAAAATCAGCCCCAGCATTTT.

The chain uses TRBV5-1 and TRBJ2-1; 9 nucleotides align to TRBD1. With V trimmed by 4 bases and J by 1 base, 3 bases remained unmatched. From germline, CDR1 is SGHRS and CDR2 YFSETQ. The CDR3 spans 15 residues. The CDR3 reads CASSPGQGSYNEQFF. CDR3 in DNA: TGCGCCAGCAGCCCGGGACAGGGTTCCTACAATGAGCAGTTCTTC.

The genes are TRBV2 and TRBJ1-4; D gene unclear. This CDR3 has 14 residues. Germline CDR1 and CDR2: SNHLY and FYNNEI. Trimming removed 1 base from V and 7 bases from J, with 10 bases in between. CDR3 region: CASSEVPGGEKLFF. The DNA for the CDR3 is TGTGCCAGCAGTGAAGTTCCTGGAGGTGAAAAACTGTTTTTT.

This clone is a singleton in its sample. V gene TRBV18 combines with J gene TRBJ1-2; 7 bases are shared with TRBD1. Losses at the gene ends were 2 bases for V and 6 bases for J; bases not matched to a gene: 6. The CDR3 extends over 14 amino acids. The germline gives CDR1 KGHSH, CDR2 LQKENI. For the CDR3, the DNA is TGTGCCAGCTCACCATCGACAGGGCCAGATGGCTACACCTTC. It encodes CASSPSTGPDGYTF.

The V gene is TRBV10-3, the J gene TRBJ1-5, with D perhaps matching TRBD1 (5 bases). The CDR3 is 14 residues long. Germline lookup yields CDR1 ENHRY and CDR2 SYGVKD. V lost 5 bases, J lost 1 base, and 9 bases lay in between. The CDR3 reads CAISSDSSNQPQHF. DNA of the CDR3: TGTGCCATCAGTTCAGACAGCAGCAATCAGCCCCAGCATTTT.